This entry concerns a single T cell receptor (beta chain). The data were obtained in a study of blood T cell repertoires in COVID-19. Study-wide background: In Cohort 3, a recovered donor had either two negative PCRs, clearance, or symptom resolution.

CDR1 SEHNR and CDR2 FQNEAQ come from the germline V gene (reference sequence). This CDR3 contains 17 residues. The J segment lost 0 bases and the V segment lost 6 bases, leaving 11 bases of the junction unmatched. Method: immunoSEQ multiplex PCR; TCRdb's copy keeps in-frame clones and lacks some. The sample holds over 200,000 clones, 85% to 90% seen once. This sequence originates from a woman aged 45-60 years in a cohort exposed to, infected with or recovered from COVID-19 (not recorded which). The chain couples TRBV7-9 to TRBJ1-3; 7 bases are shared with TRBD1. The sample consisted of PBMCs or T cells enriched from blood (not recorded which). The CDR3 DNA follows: TGTGCCAGCAGTCTACAGGGGATGACCCTCTCTGGAAACACCATATATTTT. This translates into CASSLQGMTLSGNTIYF.